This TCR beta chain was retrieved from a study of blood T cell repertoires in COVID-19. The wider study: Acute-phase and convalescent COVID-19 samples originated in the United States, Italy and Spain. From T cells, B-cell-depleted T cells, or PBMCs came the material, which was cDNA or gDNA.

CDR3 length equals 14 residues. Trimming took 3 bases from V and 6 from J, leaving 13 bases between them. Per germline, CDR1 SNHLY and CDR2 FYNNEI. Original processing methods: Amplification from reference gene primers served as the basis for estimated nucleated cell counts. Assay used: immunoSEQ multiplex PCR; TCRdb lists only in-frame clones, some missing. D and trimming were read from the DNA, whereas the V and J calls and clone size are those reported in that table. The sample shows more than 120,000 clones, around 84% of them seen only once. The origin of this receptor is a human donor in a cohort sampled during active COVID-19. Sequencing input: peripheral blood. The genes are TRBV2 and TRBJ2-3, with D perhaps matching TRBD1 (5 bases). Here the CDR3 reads CASSDDSFRDTQYF. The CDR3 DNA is TGTGCCAGCAGTGACGACAGTTTTAGGGATACGCAGTATTTT.